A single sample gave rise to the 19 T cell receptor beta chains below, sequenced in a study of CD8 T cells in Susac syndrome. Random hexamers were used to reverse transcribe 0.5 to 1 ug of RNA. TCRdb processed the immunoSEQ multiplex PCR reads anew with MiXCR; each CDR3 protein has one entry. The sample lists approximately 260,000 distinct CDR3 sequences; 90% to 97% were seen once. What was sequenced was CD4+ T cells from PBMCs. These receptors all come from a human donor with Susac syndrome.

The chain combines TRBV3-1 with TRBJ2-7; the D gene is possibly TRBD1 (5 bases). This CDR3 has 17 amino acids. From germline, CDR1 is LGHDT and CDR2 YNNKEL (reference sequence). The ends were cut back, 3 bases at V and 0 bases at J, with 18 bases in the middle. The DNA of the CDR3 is TGTGCCAGCAGCCAGCCGAAGGGGCTACCCGGCTCCTACGAGCAGTACTTC. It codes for CASSQPKGLPGSYEQYF.

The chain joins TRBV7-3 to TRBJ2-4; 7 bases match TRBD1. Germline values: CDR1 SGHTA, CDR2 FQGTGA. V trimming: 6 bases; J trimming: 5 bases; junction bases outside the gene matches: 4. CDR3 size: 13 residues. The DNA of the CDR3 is TGTGCCAGCAGTGTGGACAGGCAAAACATTCAGTACTTC. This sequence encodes CASSVDRQNIQYF.

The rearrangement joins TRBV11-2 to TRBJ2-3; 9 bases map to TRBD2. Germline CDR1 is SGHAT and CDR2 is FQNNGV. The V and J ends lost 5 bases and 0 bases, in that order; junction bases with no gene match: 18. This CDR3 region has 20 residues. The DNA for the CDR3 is TGTGCCAGCAGCGTTATCCGGAGGACTAGCGACGGACCTAGCACAGATACGCAGTATTTT. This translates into CASSVIRRTSDGPSTDTQYF.

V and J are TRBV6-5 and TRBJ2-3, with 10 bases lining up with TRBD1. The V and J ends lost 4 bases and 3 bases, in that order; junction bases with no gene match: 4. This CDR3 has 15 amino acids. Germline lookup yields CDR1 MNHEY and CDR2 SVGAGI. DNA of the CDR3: TGTGCCAGCAGTTGGGGACAGGGGTGGACAGATACGCAGTATTTT. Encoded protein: CASSWGQGWTDTQYF.

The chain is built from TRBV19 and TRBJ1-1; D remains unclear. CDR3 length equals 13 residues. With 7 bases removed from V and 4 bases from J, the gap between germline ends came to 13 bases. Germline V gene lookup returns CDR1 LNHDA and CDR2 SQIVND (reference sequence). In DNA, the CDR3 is TGTGCCAGTACCCCGACACCCTTCACTGAAGCTTTCTTT. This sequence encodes CASTPTPFTEAFF.

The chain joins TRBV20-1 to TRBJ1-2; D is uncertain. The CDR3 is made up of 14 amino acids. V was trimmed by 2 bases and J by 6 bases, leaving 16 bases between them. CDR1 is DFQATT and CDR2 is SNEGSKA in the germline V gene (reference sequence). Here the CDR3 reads CSARRQAQVDGYTF. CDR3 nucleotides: TGCAGTGCTAGACGCCAGGCCCAAGTCGATGGCTACACCTTC.

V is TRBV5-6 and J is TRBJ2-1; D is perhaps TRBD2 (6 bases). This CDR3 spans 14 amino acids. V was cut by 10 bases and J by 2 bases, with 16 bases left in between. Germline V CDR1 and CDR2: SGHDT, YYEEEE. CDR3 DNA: TGTGCCGGTTTTAAGAGGGAGGCCTACAATGAGCAGTTCTTC. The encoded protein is CAGFKREAYNEQFF.

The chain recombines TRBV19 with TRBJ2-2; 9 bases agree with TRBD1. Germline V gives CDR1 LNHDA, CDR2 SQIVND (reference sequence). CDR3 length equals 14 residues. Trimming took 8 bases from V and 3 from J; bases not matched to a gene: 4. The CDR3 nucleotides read TGTGCCAGTCTCCGGGACAGGGACACCGGGGAGCTGTTTTTT. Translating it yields CASLRDRDTGELFF.

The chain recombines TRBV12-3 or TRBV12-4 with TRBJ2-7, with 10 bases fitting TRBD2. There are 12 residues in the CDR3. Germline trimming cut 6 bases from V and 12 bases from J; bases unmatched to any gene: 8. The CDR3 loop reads CASSLTSGMAYF. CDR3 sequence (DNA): TGTGCCAGCAGCCTCACTAGCGGGATGGCGTACTTC.

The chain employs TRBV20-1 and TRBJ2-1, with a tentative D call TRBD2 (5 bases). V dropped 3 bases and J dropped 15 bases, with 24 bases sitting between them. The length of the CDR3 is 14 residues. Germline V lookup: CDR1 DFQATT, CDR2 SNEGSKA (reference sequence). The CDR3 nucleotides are TGCAGTGCTAGCGGGATGGACCTTCCCTCTTGTGGGTTCTTC. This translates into CSASGMDLPSCGFF.

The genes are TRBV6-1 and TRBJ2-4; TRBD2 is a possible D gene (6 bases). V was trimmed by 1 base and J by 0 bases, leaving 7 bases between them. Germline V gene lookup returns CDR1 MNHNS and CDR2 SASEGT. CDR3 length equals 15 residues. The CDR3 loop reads CASSEERAAKNIQYF. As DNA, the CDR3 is TGTGCCAGCAGTGAAGAGCGGGCAGCCAAAAACATTCAGTACTTC.

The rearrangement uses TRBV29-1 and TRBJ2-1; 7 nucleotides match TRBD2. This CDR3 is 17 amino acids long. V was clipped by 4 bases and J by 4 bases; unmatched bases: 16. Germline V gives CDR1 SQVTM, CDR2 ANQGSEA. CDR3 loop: CSVVPQVSGNRYNEQFF. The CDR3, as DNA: TGCAGCGTTGTCCCCCAGGTCAGCGGGAATCGTTACAATGAGCAGTTCTTC.

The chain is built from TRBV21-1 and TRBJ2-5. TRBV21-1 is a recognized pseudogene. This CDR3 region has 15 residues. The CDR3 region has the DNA TGTGCCAGCAGCAAGGCACTAGCGCTCCAAGAGACCCAGTACTTC. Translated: CASSKALALQETQYF.

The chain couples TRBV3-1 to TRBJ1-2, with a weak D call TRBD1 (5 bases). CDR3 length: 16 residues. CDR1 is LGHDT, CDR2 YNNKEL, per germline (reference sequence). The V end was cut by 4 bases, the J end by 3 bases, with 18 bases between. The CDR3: CASSPQEGRLYYGYTF. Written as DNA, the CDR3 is TGTGCCAGCAGCCCACAAGAGGGGCGTCTCTACTATGGCTACACCTTC.

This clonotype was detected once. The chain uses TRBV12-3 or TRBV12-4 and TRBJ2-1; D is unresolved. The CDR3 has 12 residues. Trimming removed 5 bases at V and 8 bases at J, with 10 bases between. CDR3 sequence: CASSPPWDEQFF. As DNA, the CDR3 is TGTGCCAGCAGTCCCCCATGGGATGAGCAGTTCTTC.

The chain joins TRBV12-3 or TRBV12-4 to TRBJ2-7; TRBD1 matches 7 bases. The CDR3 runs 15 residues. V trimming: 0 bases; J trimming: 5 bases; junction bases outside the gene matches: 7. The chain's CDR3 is CASSLALRQGNEQYF. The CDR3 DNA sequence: TGTGCCAGCAGTTTAGCGCTACGACAGGGCAACGAGCAGTACTTC.

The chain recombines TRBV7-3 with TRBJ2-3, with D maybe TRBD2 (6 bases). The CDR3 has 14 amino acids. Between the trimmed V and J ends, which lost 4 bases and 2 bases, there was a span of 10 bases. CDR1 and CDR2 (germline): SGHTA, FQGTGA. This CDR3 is CASSSGTATDTQYF. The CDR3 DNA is TGTGCCAGCAGCTCCGGGACTGCCACAGATACGCAGTATTTT.

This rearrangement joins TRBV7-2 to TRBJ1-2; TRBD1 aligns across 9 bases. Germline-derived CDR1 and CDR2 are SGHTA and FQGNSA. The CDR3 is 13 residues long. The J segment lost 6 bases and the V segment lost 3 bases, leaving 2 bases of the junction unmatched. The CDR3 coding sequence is TGTGCCAGCAGCTTCAGGACAGGGGATGGCTACACCTTC. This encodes CASSFRTGDGYTF.

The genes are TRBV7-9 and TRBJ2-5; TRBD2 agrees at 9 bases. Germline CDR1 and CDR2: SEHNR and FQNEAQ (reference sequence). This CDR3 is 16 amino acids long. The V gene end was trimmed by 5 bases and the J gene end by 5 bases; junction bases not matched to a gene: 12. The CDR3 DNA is TGTGCCAGCAGCATTACCGGGCTAGCGGGAAGGGAGACCCAGTACTTC. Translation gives CASSITGLAGRETQYF.